The 3 T cell receptor beta chains below were found in one sample sequenced in a study of graft-versus-host responses after intestinal transplantation. The table came from immunoSEQ multiplex PCR; TCRdb's copy has only in-frame clones and leaves some out. The table includes roughly 89,000 clones, 91% detected once. These receptors lack a known antigen. The sample consisted of unstimulated CD4+ T cells sorted from spleen or lymph node cells, taken before intestinal transplant. Receptor source: a human donor who received an intestinal transplant.

CDR3 residues: CAWSLKLGGDTEAFF. The CDR3 DNA reads TGTGCCTGGAGTCTTAAATTGGGGGGGGACACTGAAGCTTTCTTT. The J gene is TRBJ1-1, the V gene TRBV30; perhaps TRBD1 as D (5 bases). The CDR3 contains 15 residues. Germline CDR1 and CDR2: GTSNPN and SVGIG (reference sequence). Trimming left V 2 bases short and J 3 bases short, with 16 bases between.

The chain employs TRBV5-8 and TRBJ2-7, with 8 nucleotides matching TRBD1. In germline, CDR1 is SGHTS, CDR2 YDEGEE. V lost 4 bases and J lost 4; bases outside the gene matches: 10. There are 15 residues in the CDR3. This CDR3 reads CASSRSRRGPYEQYF. CDR3 nucleotides: TGTGCCAGCAGCCGCTCACGCAGGGGGCCGTACGAGCAGTACTTC.

The CDR3 here is CASSHRTGITDTQYF. CDR3 in DNA: TGTGCCAGCAGCCATCGGACAGGGATAACAGATACGCAGTATTTT. J is TRBJ2-3 and V is TRBV14, with 8 bases matching TRBD1. Germline V gene lookup returns CDR1 SGHDN and CDR2 FVKESK. The ends lost 3 bases at V and 3 bases at J; junction bases unmatched: 5. The CDR3 runs to 15 residues.